This T cell receptor beta chain derives from a study of cytomegalovirus exposure and HLA in healthy donors. Study context: HLA-typed donors were the source of 83 million or so unique TCRs, which an early data release held.

As to this clone: Its target is unknown.

Both 60 Vbeta primers and 13 Jbeta primers went into the PCR. Repertoires were generated with immunoSEQ multiplex PCR, while TCRdb's copy carries only in-frame clones and drops some. The sample carries some 120,000 clones, less than 85% recorded once. The CDR3 consists of 11 residues. V lost 8 bases to trimming and J lost 4 bases, with 9 bases between them. Broader study findings: Cytomegalovirus status, reportedly, was diagnosed with high specificity and sensitivity by the classifier. The study listed approximately 170 cytomegalovirus-associated TCR beta chains. Relative to equally common others, HLA-associated TCR beta chains showed greater clonal expansion in a later analysis.

The chain recombines TRBV23-1 with TRBJ2-7; D remains ambiguous. TRBV23-1 is marked as an open reading frame, function uncertain. The sequenced sample consisted of PBMCs. The TCR sequence derives from a man in his forties in good health and CMV-seronegative. The CDR3 DNA reads TGCGCCAGCCGTCCCGGTTACGAGCAGTACTTC. Its protein is CASRPGYEQYF.